Described below is a single T cell receptor (beta chain) sequence and its context. Amplification from RNA transcripts yielded the TCR beta CDR3 regions. First-round RT-PCR used HTBI primers; second-round multiplex PCR followed. TCRdb used MiXCR to reprocess the multiplex PCR reads, holding one entry per CDR3 protein. The table shows over 650,000 distinct CDR3 sequences, with roughly 41% occurring only once. The entry originates in a study of Graves' ophthalmopathy and Graves' hyperthyroidism. Turning to the study itself: The authors collected peripheral blood at initial diagnosis, before any treatment.

The diagnosis combined clinical symptoms, thyroxine, TRAb, thyroid ultrasound and orbital computed tomography scans. The PBMCs originated from around 11 ml of fresh peripheral blood. Germline CDR1 reads LNHNV; CDR2 reads YYDKDF (reference sequence). The CDR3 spans 15 residues. Trimming left V 3 bases short and J 2 bases short, with 13 bases between. This sequence was found in an adult man with Graves' ophthalmopathy. The chain combines TRBV15 with TRBJ1-2; no definite D call. What was sequenced was peripheral blood. The CDR3 region is CATSSDYGENYGYTF. Written as DNA, the CDR3 is TGTGCCACCAGCAGTGATTACGGGGAAAACTATGGCTACACCTTC.